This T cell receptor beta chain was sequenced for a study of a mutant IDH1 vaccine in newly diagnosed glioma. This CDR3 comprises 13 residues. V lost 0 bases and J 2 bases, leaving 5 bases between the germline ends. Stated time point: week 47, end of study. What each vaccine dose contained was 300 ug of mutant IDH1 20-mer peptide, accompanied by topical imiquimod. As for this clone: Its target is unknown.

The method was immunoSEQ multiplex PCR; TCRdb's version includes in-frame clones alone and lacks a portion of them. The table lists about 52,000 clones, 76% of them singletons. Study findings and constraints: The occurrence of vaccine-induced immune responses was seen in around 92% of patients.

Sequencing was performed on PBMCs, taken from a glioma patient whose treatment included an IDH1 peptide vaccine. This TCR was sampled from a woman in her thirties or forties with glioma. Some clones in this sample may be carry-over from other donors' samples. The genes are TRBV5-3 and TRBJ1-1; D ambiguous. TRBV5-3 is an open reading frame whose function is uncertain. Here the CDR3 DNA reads TGTGCCAGAAGCTTGGACAGTAACACTGAAGCTTTCTTT. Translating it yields CARSLDSNTEAFF.